The 32 T cell receptor beta chains listed next were all sequenced from one sample in a study of blood T cell repertoires in COVID-19. TCRdb's copy holds only in-frame clones and misses some; the assay was immunoSEQ multiplex PCR. The sample yields around 94,000 clones, 70% to 90% seen once. Sequencing used peripheral blood. The source is a man between 45 and 60 years old with active or convalescent COVID-19.

The J gene is TRBJ1-3, the V gene TRBV6-1; D perhaps matches TRBD1 (5 bases). Trimming took off 2 bases at V and 4 bases at J, with 12 bases between the two ends. The CDR3 covers 15 residues. Germline V gives CDR1 MNHNS, CDR2 SASEGT. CDR3 in amino acids: CASSEKGAYGNTIYF. The CDR3 DNA reads as TGTGCCAGCAGTGAAAAAGGGGCGTACGGAAACACCATATATTTT.

V usage is TRBV19 and J usage is TRBJ1-1, with D perhaps matching TRBD1 (5 bases). Trimming shortened V by 6 bases and J by 5 bases, and 22 bases separated the two germline ends. CDR3 length equals 16 residues. CDR1 is LNHDA, CDR2 SQIVND, per germline (reference sequence). In DNA, the CDR3 is TGTGCCAGTAGCCCTCCGGCGCGAGGGCGGGGGACTGAAGCTTTCTTT. Translating gives CASSPPARGRGTEAFF.

The genes are TRBV25-1 and TRBJ2-2, with a tentative D call TRBD1 (5 bases). Trimming left V 3 bases short and J 6 bases short, with 14 bases between. Germline V gives CDR1 MGHDK, CDR2 SYGVNS. CDR3 length: 15 residues. The CDR3 DNA reads TGTGCCAGCAGTGATACGACAGTGACGGCCGGGGAGCTGTTTTTT. This translates into CASSDTTVTAGELFF.

The sample holds one count of this clone. The chain couples TRBV5-1 to TRBJ1-4; the D is unclear. The germline V and J ends were trimmed by 0 bases and 7 bases, with 10 bases remaining between them. The CDR3 has 14 amino acids. The V gene's germline CDR1 is SGHRS and CDR2 YFSETQ. The CDR3 is CASSLVGEGEKLFF. In DNA, the CDR3 is TGCGCCAGCAGCTTGGTTGGGGAGGGTGAAAAACTGTTTTTT.

As for this clone: The same CDR3 is also encoded by other DNA sequences in this sample. V gene TRBV30 combines with J gene TRBJ1-6; TRBD1 agrees at 7 bases. Germline lookup yields CDR1 GTSNPN and CDR2 SVGIG (reference sequence). The CDR3 runs 14 residues. J was trimmed by 10 bases and V by 1 base; bases with no gene match: 7. The CDR3: CAWSGQGARSPLHF. DNA of the CDR3: TGTGCCTGGAGTGGACAGGGAGCTCGGTCACCCCTCCACTTT.

The chain couples TRBV3-1 (or the pseudogene TRBV3-2) to TRBJ1-5; 9 bases map to TRBD1. The V gene end was trimmed by 3 bases and the J gene end by 7 bases; junction bases not matched to a gene: 4. The CDR3 consists of 14 residues. In germline, CDR1 is LGHDT, CDR2 YNNKEL (reference sequence). In nucleotides, the CDR3 is TGTGCCAGCAGCCAGACAGGGGGTGGGCAGCCCCAGCATTTT. Its translation is CASSQTGGGQPQHF.

This clone was seen a few times. This chain connects TRBV18 to TRBJ1-1; 7 nucleotides agree with TRBD1. Germline V gene sequence: CDR1 KGHSH, CDR2 LQKENI. This CDR3 has 12 residues. Trimming removed 6 bases from V and 12 bases from J; junction bases left unmatched: 10. The CDR3 region is CASSGTDRYPFF. The CDR3 region has the DNA TGTGCCAGCTCCGGGACAGATCGGTATCCTTTCTTT.

This rearrangement joins TRBV6-6 to TRBJ2-7; possible D gene TRBD2, 5 bases. The CDR3 consists of 12 residues. Germline values: CDR1 MNHNY, CDR2 SVGAGI (reference sequence). CDR3 residues: CASSYSTGEQYV. The DNA for the CDR3 is TGTGCCAGCAGCTACTCGACGGGAGAGCAGTACGTC.

The chain carries TRBV28 and TRBJ1-1, with D perhaps TRBD1 (6 bases). Trimming stripped 6 bases from V and 6 bases from J, with 26 bases between. The CDR3 extends over 17 amino acids. Germline loops: CDR1 MDHEN, CDR2 SYDVKM. This CDR3 is CASSPRGRGSTIAEAFF. DNA of the CDR3: TGTGCCAGCAGCCCTAGGGGGAGGGGGTCCACAATCGCTGAAGCTTTCTTT.

This rearrangement joins TRBV7-2 to TRBJ2-5, with 12 bases lining up with TRBD2. CDR1 and CDR2 (germline): SGHTA, FQGNSA. This CDR3 spans 16 amino acids. J was trimmed by 5 bases and V by 5 bases; bases with no gene match: 9. CDR3 sequence reads: CASSLPSGGAGETQYF. The DNA of the CDR3 is TGTGCCAGCAGCCTCCCTAGCGGGGGGGCGGGGGAGACCCAGTACTTC.

This rearrangement joins TRBV9 to TRBJ2-7; weak D call: TRBD1 (6 bases). This CDR3 is built from 15 residues. Germline CDR1 is SGDLS and CDR2 is YYNGEE. The ends were cut back, 3 bases at V and 3 bases at J, with 16 bases in the middle. The CDR3 sequence: CASSASGQRIYEQYF. The CDR3 coding sequence is TGTGCCAGCAGCGCCAGCGGACAGCGGATCTACGAGCAGTACTTC.

This rearrangement joins TRBV14 to TRBJ2-1; D unresolved. Deletions cut 3 bases from V and 5 bases from J, with 2 bases between. The CDR3 loop spans 11 amino acids. Germline V gene data show CDR1 as SGHDN and CDR2 as FVKESK. The CDR3 bases are TGTGCCAGCAGCCATAACAATGAGCAGTTCTTC. Its translation: CASSHNNEQFF.

This clone has a handful of counts. The chain combines TRBV5-8 with TRBJ1-1, with D unresolved. The CDR3 is 12 residues long. V lost 0 bases and J 3 bases, leaving 3 bases between the germline ends. The germline V gene encodes CDR1 SGHTS and CDR2 YDEGEE. The DNA of the CDR3 is TGTGCCAGCAGCTTGGCCGACACTGAAGCTTTCTTT. It codes for CASSLADTEAFF.

The chain employs TRBV7-8 and TRBJ2-7; D possibly corresponds to TRBD2 (6 bases). CDR1 is SGHVS, CDR2 FQNEAQ, per germline. Trimming left V 1 base short and J 2 bases short, with 15 bases between. The CDR3 consists of 16 residues. The CDR3 spells CASSLVSGRKTYEQYV. Written as DNA, the CDR3 is TGTGCCAGCAGCTTAGTATCTGGGAGGAAAACCTACGAGCAGTACGTC.

The chain links TRBV24-1 to TRBJ1-4; D gene uncertain. Trimming stripped 4 bases from V and 6 bases from J, with 17 bases between. Germline CDR1 and CDR2: KGHDR and SFDVKD. The CDR3 has 16 residues. CDR3 nucleotide sequence: TGTGCCACCAGTGAACCGGCGGAGGGCCGCGATGAAAAACTGTTTTTT. Its protein product is CATSEPAEGRDEKLFF.

The chain recombines TRBV4-1 with TRBJ2-3; D is unclear. Trimming took off 3 bases at V and 6 bases at J, with 10 bases between the two ends. The CDR3 covers 13 residues. The germline gives CDR1 MGHRA, CDR2 YSYEKL. The CDR3 reads CASSQVGRDTQYF. In DNA, the CDR3 is TGCGCCAGCAGCCAGGTTGGGCGTGATACGCAGTATTTT.

The rearrangement links TRBV11-2 to TRBJ2-1; TRBD2 matches 8 bases. This CDR3 spans 15 amino acids. Germline V lookup: CDR1 SGHAT, CDR2 FQNNGV. V trimming: 0 bases; J trimming: 8 bases; junction bases outside the gene matches: 6. This CDR3 is CASSLDRLAGYEQFF. CDR3 DNA sequence: TGTGCCAGCAGCTTAGATCGGCTAGCGGGCTATGAGCAGTTCTTC.

The chain links TRBV7-9 to TRBJ2-1; 8 bases map to TRBD2. After removal of 5 bases from V and 6 bases from J, the junction contained 9 bases not matched to a gene. The V gene's germline CDR1 is SEHNR and CDR2 FQNEAQ (reference sequence). The length of the CDR3 is 15 residues. CDR3 amino acids: CASSRRGGPSNEQFF. CDR3 nucleotide sequence: TGTGCCAGCAGCCGGCGCGGGGGGCCAAGCAATGAGCAGTTCTTC. The entire variable domain, with the rest obtained from reference TRBV7-9 and TRBJ2-1, is as follows: DTGVSQNPRHKITKRGQNVTFRCDPISEHNRLYWYRQTLGQGPEFLTYFQNEAQLEKSRLLSDRFSAERPKGSFSTLEIQRTEQGDSAMYLCASSRRGGPSNEQFFGPGTRLTVL.

The chain employs TRBV6-4 and TRBJ2-7; 7 positions agree with TRBD1. J gave up 2 bases and V 9 bases, and 7 bases lay outside the gene matches. This CDR3 spans 13 amino acids. Germline V lookup: CDR1 MRHNA, CDR2 SNTAGT. DNA for the CDR3: TGTGCCAGGCTGACAGGGATTCCCTACGAGCAGTACTTC. It codes for CARLTGIPYEQYF.

The J gene is TRBJ2-5, the V gene TRBV27; 16 nucleotides agree with TRBD2. Germline CDR1 MNHEY, CDR2 SMNVEV (reference sequence). The V gene end was trimmed by 2 bases and the J gene end by 4 bases; junction bases not matched to a gene: 13. The CDR3 totals 20 residues. The DNA of the CDR3 is TGTGCCAGCAGTTTAAAGGCCGGGACTAGCGGGGGGGCTGGGAGAGAGACCCAGTACTTC. This codes for CASSLKAGTSGGAGRETQYF.

The rearrangement uses TRBV28 and TRBJ1-1; a weak D match, TRBD1 (5 bases). Germline CDR1 and CDR2: MDHEN and SYDVKM. The germline V and J ends were trimmed by 8 bases and 8 bases, with 18 bases remaining between them. The CDR3 runs to 13 residues. The CDR3 here is CASYDPRQGEAFF. CDR3 sequence (DNA): TGTGCCAGCTACGACCCCCGTCAGGGAGAAGCTTTCTTT.

The V call is TRBV4-3, the J call TRBJ2-3; a weak D match, TRBD2 (6 bases). The germline V gene encodes CDR1 LGHNA and CDR2 YSLEER. The CDR3 is 17 residues long. V shed 3 bases and J shed 0 bases, with 16 bases lying between them. The CDR3 here is CASSQGYLAFSTDTQYF. The CDR3 region has the DNA TGCGCCAGCAGCCAGGGGTACCTAGCGTTTAGCACAGATACGCAGTATTTT.

V and J are TRBV28 and TRBJ2-7; TRBD2 agrees at 14 bases. V shed 5 bases, J shed 3 bases, and the junction held 9 bases outside the gene matches. CDR1 is MDHEN, CDR2 SYDVKM, per germline. This CDR3 region has 17 residues. The CDR3, as DNA: TGTGCCAGCAGTCCGGGACTAGCGGGGGCCTCCTTCTACGAGCAGTACTTC. Protein: CASSPGLAGASFYEQYF.

This clone is a singleton in its sample. V gene TRBV5-8 combines with J gene TRBJ2-1; D is possibly TRBD1 (6 bases). Germline V gene sequence: CDR1 SGHTS, CDR2 YDEGEE. CDR3 size: 14 residues. The V end lost 1 base, the J end lost 4 bases, and 9 bases lay between the germline ends. CDR3 DNA: TGTGCCAGCAGCTTGAGAGGACAGTACAATGAGCAGTTCTTC. Amino acids: CASSLRGQYNEQFF.

Of note for this clone: The same CDR3 can be traced to other DNA sequences in this sample. The V gene is TRBV19, the J gene TRBJ2-5; 10 bases are shared with TRBD1. Losses at the gene ends were 5 bases for V and 5 bases for J; bases not matched to a gene: 5. The CDR3 length is 14 residues. The germline V gene has CDR1 LNHDA and CDR2 SQIVND (reference sequence). CDR3 residues: CASSSGQGGETQYF. The DNA of the CDR3 is TGTGCCAGTAGTTCTGGACAGGGGGGGGAGACCCAGTACTTC.

The chain employs TRBV24-1 and TRBJ2-6, with a tentative D call TRBD2 (5 bases). CDR1 and CDR2 from the germline V gene are KGHDR and SFDVKD. The V end lost 3 bases, the J end lost 0 bases, and 8 bases lay between the germline ends. The CDR3 extends over 16 amino acids. CDR3 region: CATSDKRVSGANVLTF. CDR3 sequence (DNA): TGTGCCACCAGTGATAAGAGGGTCTCTGGGGCCAACGTCCTGACTTTC.

The rearrangement joins TRBV30 to TRBJ2-5; tentative D call: TRBD2 (6 bases). Germline CDR1 GTSNPN, CDR2 SVGIG (reference sequence). The V end lost 0 bases, the J end lost 4 bases, and 6 bases lay between the germline ends. The CDR3 contains 12 residues. The DNA for the CDR3 is TGTGCCTGGAGTGTGGAGGGAGAGACCCAGTACTTC. Protein sequence: CAWSVEGETQYF. Combining the CDR3 with reference TRBV30 and TRBJ2-5 gives the whole variable domain SQTIHQWPATLVQPVGSPLSLECTVEGTSNPNLYWYRQAAGRGLQLLFYSVGIGQISSEVPQNLSASRPQDRQFILSSKKLLLSDSGFYLCAWSVEGETQYFGPGTRLLVL.

V is TRBV4-1 and J is TRBJ1-2, with TRBD1 matching 8 bases. This CDR3 has 14 amino acids. J was trimmed by 4 bases and V by 5 bases; bases with no gene match: 6. Germline loops: CDR1 MGHRA, CDR2 YSYEKL. Here the CDR3 reads CASSSGQGAYGYTF. The CDR3 DNA is TGCGCCAGCAGCTCCGGACAGGGTGCCTATGGCTACACCTTC.

This clone appeared a few times. J is TRBJ2-3 and V is TRBV2; TRBD2 aligns across 8 bases. This CDR3 contains 15 residues. CDR1 and CDR2 (germline): SNHLY, FYNNEI. The junction had 7 bases not matched to a gene; V was cut back by 7 bases and J by 1 base. The CDR3 spells CASTGWRGGTDTQYF. Written as DNA, the CDR3 is TGTGCCAGCACGGGGTGGCGGGGGGGCACAGATACGCAGTATTTT.

The rearrangement uses TRBV5-4 and TRBJ1-2, with a weak D call TRBD1 (6 bases). CDR3 length: 14 amino acids. Trimming pared 4 bases from V and 7 bases from J, leaving 17 bases between. Germline V gene data show CDR1 as SGHNT and CDR2 as YYREEE (reference sequence). CDR3 residues: CASSRDTGIGGYTF. DNA of the CDR3: TGTGCCAGCAGCCGGGACACGGGTATCGGTGGCTACACCTTC. The whole variable domain, remainder taken from reference TRBV5-4 and TRBJ1-2, is ETGVTQSPTHLIKTRGQQVTLRCSSQSGHNTVSWYQQALGQGPQFIFQYYREEENGRGNFPPRFSGLQFPNYSSELNVNALELDDSALYLCASSRDTGIGGYTFGSGTRLTVV.

This clone was found once. This chain joins TRBV7-8 and TRBJ2-5, with 9 bases matching TRBD2. J gave up 1 base and V 2 bases, and 8 bases lay outside the gene matches. The CDR3 length is 17 residues. Germline-derived CDR1 and CDR2 are SGHVS and FQNEAQ. CDR3 in DNA: TGTGCCAGCAGCTTAAAGGGGCTAGCGGGGATCCAAGAGACCCAGTACTTC. Translation gives CASSLKGLAGIQETQYF.

The CDR3 DNA is TGTGCCAGCAGTTACATCCAGGGGGAGACCCAGTACTTC. Residues: CASSYIQGETQYF. V is TRBV6-5 and J is TRBJ2-5, with D possibly TRBD1 on 6 matching bases. Germline-derived CDR1 and CDR2 are MNHEY and SVGAGI. The CDR3 loop spans 13 amino acids. Trimming pared 2 bases from V and 5 bases from J, leaving 9 bases between.